The 2 T cell receptor beta chains in this list originate from one sample, sequenced in a study of T-cell reconstitution after alpha-beta-depleted transplantation in children (dated by TCRdb to the mid-2010s). The treatment or condition label corresponds to: allogeneic hematopoietic cell transplantation with graft depleted of TCRalphabeta T cells and CD19 B cells. Library construction relied on PCR. The sequencing machine was an Illumina HiSeq 2500. Molecular barcoding was employed in the preparation of TCR libraries, with unique molecular identifiers being used to normalize TCRbeta repertoire quantification. Clones were called with MiXCR by TCRdb after fastp trimmed the public reads at Q25, and only in-frame beta chains were retained. One record per CDR3 amino acid sequence lists the most common genes and DNA. This sample has under 250,000 distinct CDR3 sequences in its table, and approximately 7% of those were observed once. The ten largest clonotypes hold around 5% of the sample.

Specimen: PBMCs, collected before TCRalphabeta/CD19-depleted stem cell transplant. These receptors all come from a boy aged 2 to 10 with acute lymphoblastic leukemia, due to receive a stem cell transplant.

Remarks on this clonotype: Given a much more abundant clone one base away, this may be a read error. No conserved phenylalanine or tryptophan ends this CDR3, so it is likely a read error. The V and J genes are TRBV12-3 or TRBV12-4 and TRBJ1-1; 10 bases align to TRBD1. This CDR3 contains 15 residues. V shed 3 bases and J 2 bases; nucleotides not matched to a gene: 3. The chain's CDR3 is CASSFWTGGNTEAFV. DNA of the CDR3: TGTGCCAGCAGTTTTTGGACAGGGGGAAACACTGAAGCTTTCGTT.

Many counts were recorded for this clonotype. The chain employs TRBV12-3 or TRBV12-4 and TRBJ1-1, with D maybe TRBD1 (6 bases). The CDR3 loop spans 16 amino acids. Trimming removed 3 bases from V and 1 base from J, with 15 bases in between. The CDR3 region is CASSLGWGAGNTEAFF. The DNA of the CDR3 is TGTGCCAGCAGTTTGGGCTGGGGGGCGGGGAACACTGAAGCTTTCTTT.